What follows is one TCR beta chain and its context. Its target is not known. It was with 60 Vbeta and 13 Jbeta primers that the PCR ran. The method was immunoSEQ multiplex PCR; TCRdb's version includes in-frame clones alone and lacks a portion of them. The sample has 150,000 to 200,000 clones; about 75% are singletons. The V gene's germline CDR1 is SGHRS and CDR2 YFSETQ. This CDR3 comprises 14 residues. V lost 4 bases, J lost 4 bases, and 2 bases stayed unmatched. This entry comes from a study of cytomegalovirus exposure and HLA in healthy donors. The study's findings and limits: Among TCR beta chains, those listed as cytomegalovirus-associated numbered about 160. High specificity and sensitivity for cytomegalovirus status were reported for the classifier. A later analysis by the authors found several of the most significant clusters apparently linked to common viral pathogens.

Material for sequencing was PBMCs. The V call is TRBV5-1, the J call TRBJ1-4, with 9 bases that match TRBD1. This sequence was found in a woman in her forties or fifties in good health and CMV-seropositive. This CDR3 reads CASSPGQGNEKLFF. DNA of the CDR3: TGCGCCAGCAGCCCGGGACAGGGTAATGAAAAACTGTTTTTT.